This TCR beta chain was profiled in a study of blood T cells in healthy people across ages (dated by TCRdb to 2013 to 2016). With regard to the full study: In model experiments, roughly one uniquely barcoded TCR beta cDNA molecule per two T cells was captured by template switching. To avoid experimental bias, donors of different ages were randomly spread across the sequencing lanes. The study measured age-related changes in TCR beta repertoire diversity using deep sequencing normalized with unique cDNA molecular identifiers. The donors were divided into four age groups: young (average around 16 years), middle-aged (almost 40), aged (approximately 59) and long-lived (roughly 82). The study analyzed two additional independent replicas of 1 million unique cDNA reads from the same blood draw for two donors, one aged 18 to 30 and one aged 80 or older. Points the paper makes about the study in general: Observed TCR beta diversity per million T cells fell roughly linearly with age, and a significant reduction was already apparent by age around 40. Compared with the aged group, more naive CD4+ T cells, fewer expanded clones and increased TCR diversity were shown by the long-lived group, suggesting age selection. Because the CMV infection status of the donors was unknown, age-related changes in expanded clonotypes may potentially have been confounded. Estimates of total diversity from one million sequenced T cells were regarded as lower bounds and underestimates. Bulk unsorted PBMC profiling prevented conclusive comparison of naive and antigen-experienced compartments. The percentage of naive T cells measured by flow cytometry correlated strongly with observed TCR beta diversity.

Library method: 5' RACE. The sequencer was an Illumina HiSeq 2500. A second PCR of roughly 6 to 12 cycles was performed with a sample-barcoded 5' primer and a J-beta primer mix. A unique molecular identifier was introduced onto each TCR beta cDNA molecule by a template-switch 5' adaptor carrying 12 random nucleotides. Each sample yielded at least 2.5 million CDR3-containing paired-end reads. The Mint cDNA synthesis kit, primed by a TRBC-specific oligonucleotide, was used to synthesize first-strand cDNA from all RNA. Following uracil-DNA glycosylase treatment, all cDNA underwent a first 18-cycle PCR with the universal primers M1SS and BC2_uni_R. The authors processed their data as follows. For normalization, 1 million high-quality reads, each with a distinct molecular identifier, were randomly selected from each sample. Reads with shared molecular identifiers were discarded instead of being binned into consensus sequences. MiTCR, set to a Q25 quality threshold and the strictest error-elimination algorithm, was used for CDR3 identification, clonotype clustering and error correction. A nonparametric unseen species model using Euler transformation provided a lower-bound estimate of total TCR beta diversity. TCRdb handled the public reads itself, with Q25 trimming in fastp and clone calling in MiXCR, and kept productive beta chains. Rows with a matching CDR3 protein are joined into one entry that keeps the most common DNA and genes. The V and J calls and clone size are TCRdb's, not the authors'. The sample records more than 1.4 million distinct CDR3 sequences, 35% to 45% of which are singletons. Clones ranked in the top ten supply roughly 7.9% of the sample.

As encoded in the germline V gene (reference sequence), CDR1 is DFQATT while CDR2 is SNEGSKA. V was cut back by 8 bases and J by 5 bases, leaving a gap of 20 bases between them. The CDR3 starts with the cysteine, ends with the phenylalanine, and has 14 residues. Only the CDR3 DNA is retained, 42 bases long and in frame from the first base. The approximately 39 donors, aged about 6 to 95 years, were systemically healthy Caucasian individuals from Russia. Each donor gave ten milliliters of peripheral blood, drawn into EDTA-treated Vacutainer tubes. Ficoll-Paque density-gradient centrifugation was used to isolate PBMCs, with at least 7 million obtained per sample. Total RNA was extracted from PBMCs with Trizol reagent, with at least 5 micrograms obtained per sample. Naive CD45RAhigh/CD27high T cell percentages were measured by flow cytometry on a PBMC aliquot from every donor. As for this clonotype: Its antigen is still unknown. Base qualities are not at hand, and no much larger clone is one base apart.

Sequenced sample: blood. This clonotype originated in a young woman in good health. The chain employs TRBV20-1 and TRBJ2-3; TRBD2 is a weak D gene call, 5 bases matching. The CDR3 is CSPTSQRRGDTQYF. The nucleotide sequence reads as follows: TGCAGTCCCACCTCACAGCGACGGGGAGATACGCAGTATTTT.